One and the same sample provided the 25 T cell receptor beta chains below, sequenced in a study of Graves' ophthalmopathy and Graves' hyperthyroidism. For repertoire sequencing, the TCR beta CDR3 regions were amplified from RNA transcripts. RT-PCR in the first round used HTBI primers; a second-round multiplex PCR followed. In TCRdb, the multiplex PCR reads were re-called with MiXCR into one record per CDR3 protein. The data hold about 210,000 distinct CDR3 sequences, with 25% to 30% observed a single time. The sample consisted of peripheral blood. The receptors shown here come from a man over 45 with Graves' ophthalmopathy.

This clonotype came up many times. The genes are TRBV11-2 and TRBJ2-7; D gene ambiguous. The CDR3 has 15 residues. In germline, CDR1 is SGHAT, CDR2 FQNNGV. Trimming cost V 5 bases and J 3 bases, with 17 bases left between them. The CDR3: CASSQTGKDHYEQYF. The CDR3, as DNA: TGTGCCAGCAGCCAAACCGGCAAAGACCACTACGAGCAGTACTTC.

The sample holds many counts of this clonotype. V is TRBV27 and J is TRBJ1-5, with 8 bases aligning to TRBD1. V was clipped by 6 bases and J by 6 bases; unmatched bases: 13. CDR1 is MNHEY and CDR2 is SMNVEV in the germline V gene (reference sequence). The length of the CDR3 is 16 residues. The DNA of the CDR3 is TGTGCCAGCAGCCGTGGAACAGGGGGGTCGACTCAGCCCCAGCATTTT. Translation gives CASSRGTGGSTQPQHF.

The rearrangement uses TRBV6-1 and TRBJ1-5; perhaps TRBD1 as D (6 bases). There are 14 residues in the CDR3. Germline lookup yields CDR1 MNHNS and CDR2 SASEGT. Trimming left V 6 bases short and J 4 bases short, with 13 bases between. The CDR3 region is CASRQGSVNQPQHF. The CDR3 coding sequence is TGTGCCAGCAGACAGGGTTCGGTGAATCAGCCCCAGCATTTT.

This clonotype was observed at least ten times. The gene calls are TRBV3-1 and TRBJ2-2; tentatively, D is TRBD2 (5 bases). The CDR3 extends over 14 amino acids. V was pared by 3 bases and J by 6 bases, with 11 bases between. Per the germline V gene, CDR1 is LGHDT and CDR2 is YNNKEL (reference sequence). The CDR3 sequence is CASSHTWRSGELFF. Written as DNA, the CDR3 is TGTGCCAGCAGCCATACCTGGAGGTCCGGGGAGCTGTTTTTT.

This clonotype was seen at least ten times. This chain links TRBV6-2 or TRBV6-3 with TRBJ2-7; D gene unclear. The CDR3 totals 14 residues. V lost 0 bases, J lost 0 bases, and 6 bases lay in between. Germline lookup yields CDR1 MNHEY and CDR2 SVGEGT. DNA for the CDR3: TGTGCCAGCAGTTACTCGGCTGGCTCCTACGAGCAGTACTTC. Protein sequence: CASSYSAGSYEQYF.

In its sample, this clonotype was seen many times. The gene calls are TRBV3-1 and TRBJ1-5; TRBD1 is a possible D gene (6 bases). This CDR3 is 15 amino acids long. Germline-derived CDR1 and CDR2 are LGHDT and YNNKEL (reference sequence). V gave up 1 base and J gave up 7 bases, with 14 bases separating them. CDR3 nucleotide sequence: TGTGCCAGCAGCCAAGCAGGCGGGGGGGGCCAGCCCCAGCATTTT. It is translated as CASSQAGGGGQPQHF.

This clonotype was recorded many times. This chain's CDR3 is CASGTLGGNTEAFF. CDR3 bases: TGTGCCAGCGGAACCCTAGGAGGGAACACTGAAGCTTTCTTT. The genes are TRBV12-3 or TRBV12-4 and TRBJ1-1; D call uncertain. The CDR3 runs to 14 residues. The V gene lost 8 bases and the J gene lost 1 base, with 14 bases spanning the gap.

This clonotype came up many times. V gene TRBV29-1 combines with J gene TRBJ2-7; D is ambiguous. This CDR3 comprises 14 residues. Germline CDR1 SQVTM, CDR2 ANQGSEA. The V gene lost 4 bases and the J gene lost 5 bases, with 18 bases spanning the gap. The CDR3 protein is CSVGVSLPGDEQYF. The CDR3 nucleotides read TGCAGCGTTGGTGTTAGTCTTCCCGGCGACGAGCAGTACTTC.

This clonotype was seen at least ten times. V gene TRBV6-2 or TRBV6-3 combines with J gene TRBJ2-2; TRBD2 matches 7 bases. CDR3 size: 15 residues. Trimming at V came to 7 bases and at J to 5 bases, leaving 10 bases not matched to a gene. From germline, CDR1 is MNHEY and CDR2 SVGEGT. CDR3 residues: CASIPGGRATGELFF. The CDR3 DNA is TGTGCCAGCATCCCCGGGGGGAGAGCGACCGGGGAGCTGTTTTTT.

This clonotype has ten or more counts. The chain links TRBV5-1 to TRBJ2-6, with no clear D. Germline loops: CDR1 SGHRS, CDR2 YFSETQ. This CDR3 comprises 14 residues. V lost 7 bases to trimming and J lost 3 bases, with 11 bases between them. Written as DNA, the CDR3 is TGCGCCAGCGGCCGTATGGATGGGGCCAACGTCCTGACTTTC. It is translated as CASGRMDGANVLTF.

V usage is TRBV6-1 and J usage is TRBJ2-7; a weak D match, TRBD1 (5 bases). The CDR3 runs to 14 residues. Trimming took 5 bases from V and 2 from J, leaving 13 bases between them. Germline V gene lookup returns CDR1 MNHNS and CDR2 SASEGT. CDR3 sequence: CASSKKKGAYEQYF. The CDR3 bases are TGTGCCAGCAGTAAGAAAAAAGGGGCCTACGAGCAGTACTTC.

This clonotype was observed many times. The chain uses TRBV12-3 or TRBV12-4 and TRBJ2-5, with D possibly being TRBD1 or TRBD2 (5 bases each). Trimming took off 4 bases at V and 2 bases at J, with 11 bases between the two ends. The CDR3 contains 14 residues. The CDR3 sequence: CASSSWDRQETQYF. CDR3 DNA: TGTGCCAGCAGTTCATGGGACCGACAAGAGACCCAGTACTTC.

The chain joins TRBV9 to TRBJ1-1; TRBD1 might be the D (6 bases). The V gene's germline CDR1 is SGDLS and CDR2 YYNGEE. The V gene lost 3 bases and the J gene lost 0 bases, with 12 bases spanning the gap. This CDR3 contains 15 residues. In nucleotides, the CDR3 is TGTGCCAGCAGCGAGGGGGGGACTCTGAACACTGAAGCTTTCTTT. This gives the protein CASSEGGTLNTEAFF.

V usage is TRBV19 and J usage is TRBJ1-6; possibly TRBD1 for D (5 bases). Trimming removed 6 bases at V and 8 bases at J, with 8 bases between. Germline lookup yields CDR1 LNHDA and CDR2 SQIVND (reference sequence). The CDR3 loop spans 12 amino acids. The CDR3 DNA follows: TGTGCCAGTAGACTAGGGGATTCACCCCTCCACTTT. Its protein is CASRLGDSPLHF. The complete variable domain, with remaining parts taken from reference TRBV19 and TRBJ1-6, reads DGGITQSPKYLFRKEGQNVTLSCEQNLNHDAMYWYRQDPGQGLRLIYYSQIVNDFQKGDIAEGYSVSREKKESFPLTVTSAQKNPTAFYLCASRLGDSPLHFGNGTRLTVT.

Remarks on this clonotype: The CDR3 carries no conserved terminal phenylalanine or tryptophan, so it likely arises from a read error. The rearrangement links TRBV7-8 to TRBJ2-7, with D perhaps assigned TRBD1 or TRBD2 (5 bases each). CDR3 size: 15 residues. Germline V gene lookup returns CDR1 SGHVS and CDR2 FQNEAQ. V was trimmed by 3 bases and J by 4 bases, leaving 16 bases between them. This CDR3 reads CASSFPGQGSYEQYL. The CDR3 DNA is TGTGCCAGCAGCTTCCCGGGGCAGGGTTCTTACGAGCAGTACCTC.

This chain links TRBV6-2 or TRBV6-3 with TRBJ2-7; D is unclear. V lost 4 bases to trimming and J lost 6 bases, with 10 bases between them. There are 12 residues in the CDR3. Per the germline V gene, CDR1 is MNHEY and CDR2 is SVGEGT. The CDR3 region is CASSSYRFEQYF. Written as DNA, the CDR3 is TGTGCCAGCAGTTCATACCGTTTCGAGCAGTACTTC.

The gene calls are TRBV7-2 and TRBJ2-7, with 8 positions matching TRBD1. Germline-derived CDR1 and CDR2 are SGHTA and FQGNSA. This CDR3 region has 15 residues. The V and J ends lost 5 bases and 1 base, in that order; junction bases with no gene match: 7. This CDR3 reads CASSPLTGGSYEQYF. CDR3 coding DNA: TGTGCCAGCAGCCCCCTCACAGGGGGTTCCTACGAGCAGTACTTC.

This clonotype was recorded many times. The chain carries TRBV4-2 and TRBJ2-2; D is perhaps TRBD1 (5 bases). V gave up 1 base and J gave up 8 bases, with 20 bases separating them. The germline CDR1 and CDR2 sequences are LGHNA and YNFKEQ. The CDR3 length is 17 residues. This chain's CDR3 is CASSQVSRVMFAGELFF. Here the CDR3 DNA reads TGTGCCAGCAGCCAAGTCAGCAGGGTAATGTTTGCTGGGGAGCTGTTTTTT.

This clonotype was found many times. V usage is TRBV12-3 or TRBV12-4 and J usage is TRBJ2-7, with 16 positions matching TRBD2. The CDR3 spans 17 residues. The V and J ends lost 4 bases and 5 bases, in that order; junction bases with no gene match: 8. CDR3 nucleotides: TGTGCCAGCAGTTCCGGGACTAGCGGGAGGGCCACCCACGAGCAGTACTTC. Translation: CASSSGTSGRATHEQYF.

This clonotype showed up many times. The rearrangement uses TRBV6-6 and TRBJ1-5, with 10 nucleotides matching TRBD1. With V trimmed by 8 bases and J by 2 bases, 6 bases remained unmatched. The CDR3 totals 15 residues. Germline CDR1 reads MNHNY; CDR2 reads SVGAGI (reference sequence). The CDR3 protein is CASVRDRGGNQPQHF. CDR3 DNA: TGTGCCAGCGTCCGGGACAGGGGAGGCAATCAGCCCCAGCATTTT.

The sample holds many counts of this clonotype. The V gene is TRBV6-5, the J gene TRBJ2-7; 8 nucleotides line up with TRBD1. CDR1 is MNHEY, CDR2 SVGAGI, per germline. Trimming at V came to 3 bases and at J to 0 bases, leaving 4 bases not matched to a gene. The CDR3 contains 15 residues. DNA of the CDR3: TGTGCCAGCAGTTATGGCAGGGGGCTCTCCTACGAGCAGTACTTC. It encodes CASSYGRGLSYEQYF.

The chain is built from TRBV2 and TRBJ2-7; D might be TRBD2 (8 bases). This CDR3 has 11 residues. V lost 7 bases and J lost 13, with 17 bases in between. Germline values: CDR1 SNHLY, CDR2 FYNNEI. CDR3 loop: CASTREGQRYF. DNA for the CDR3: TGTGCCAGCACCCGGGAGGGACAGCGCTACTTC.

The chain joins TRBV24-1 to TRBJ1-5, with a tentative D call TRBD1 (6 bases). The germline V gene has CDR1 KGHDR and CDR2 SFDVKD. Trimming pared 11 bases from V and 6 bases from J, leaving 19 bases between. The CDR3 consists of 14 residues. For the CDR3, the DNA is TGTGCCAGCATTGACAGGCGGGGGCTTCAGCCCCAGCATTTT. Translated, it gives CASIDRRGLQPQHF.

This clonotype has ten or more counts. The chain carries TRBV2 and TRBJ2-5; either TRBD1 or TRBD2 may supply D (5 bases each). This CDR3 comprises 13 residues. Trimming left V 10 bases short and J 3 bases short, with 15 bases between. Germline CDR1 is SNHLY and CDR2 is FYNNEI. The CDR3 DNA reads as TGTGCCACCCGCGAACGAGGGGAAGAGACCCAGTACTTC. Translating it yields CATRERGEETQYF.

Of note for this clonotype: Relative to the germline gene, one junction end is altered; a read error may explain this. This chain uses TRBV12-3 or TRBV12-4 with TRBJ1-1, with 7 nucleotides matching TRBD1. The length of the CDR3 is 15 residues. The CDR3 loop reads CAISLGGPMNTEAFF. Written as DNA, the CDR3 is TGTGCCATCAGTTTAGGGGGCCCCATGAACACTGAAGCTTTCTTT.